This entry lists 30 T cell receptor beta chains sequenced from one sample in a study of neoadjuvant anti-PD-1 for oral cavity cancer. This sample's time point: after neoadjuvant nivolumab, at surgical resection. TCRdb's copy holds only in-frame clones and misses some; the assay was immunoSEQ multiplex PCR. In the table there are more than 25,000 clones, roughly 80% of which are singletons. Sequenced here: PBMCs, sampled after nivolumab (anti-PD-1) treatment. Receptors originate from a person aged 35-79 years with oral cavity squamous cell carcinoma.

This sequence joins TRBV19 and TRBJ1-4; D might be TRBD1 (5 bases). The CDR3 contains 14 residues. CDR1 and CDR2 from the germline V gene are LNHDA and SQIVND (reference sequence). V lost 4 bases and J lost 4, with 10 bases in between. DNA of the CDR3: TGTGCCAGTAGTAAGGGGCAGAATAATGAAAAACTGTTTTTT. It codes for CASSKGQNNEKLFF.

The V call is TRBV7-8, the J call TRBJ1-1, with D tentatively TRBD1 (5 bases). Germline V lookup: CDR1 SGHVS, CDR2 FQNEAQ. The CDR3 is made up of 13 amino acids. Between the trimmed V and J ends, which lost 7 bases and 6 bases, there was a span of 15 bases. CDR3 loop: CASNKNRFAEAFF. CDR3 sequence (DNA): TGTGCCAGCAACAAAAACAGGTTTGCTGAAGCTTTCTTT.

The chain recombines TRBV4-1 with TRBJ2-1; maybe TRBD1 (6 bases). Per the germline V gene, CDR1 is MGHRA and CDR2 is YSYEKL. V lost 2 bases and J 5 bases, leaving 22 bases between the germline ends. The CDR3 length is 18 residues. The CDR3 sequence: CASSQSPTGSGYHNEQFF. The CDR3 nucleotides are TGCGCCAGCAGCCAATCACCCACAGGGTCCGGTTATCACAATGAGCAGTTCTTC.

The V and J genes are TRBV7-2 and TRBJ2-3, with a weak D call TRBD1 (5 bases). Germline assignment: CDR1 SGHTA and CDR2 FQGNSA. CDR3 size: 14 residues. V was clipped by 4 bases and J by 0 bases, with 8 bases between them. The CDR3 DNA sequence: TGTGCCAGCAGCTGGGGCCGAAGCACAGATACGCAGTATTTT. Protein sequence: CASSWGRSTDTQYF.

This clone was recorded once. The chain couples TRBV28 to TRBJ2-3; 8 bases map to TRBD1. The germline V gene encodes CDR1 MDHEN and CDR2 SYDVKM. Losses at the gene ends were 7 bases for V and 4 bases for J; bases not matched to a gene: 10. The CDR3 runs 15 residues. The CDR3 here is CASIVGDRGPDTQYF. The CDR3 DNA sequence: TGTGCCAGCATCGTGGGCGACAGGGGCCCAGATACGCAGTATTTT.

V and J are TRBV5-5 and TRBJ1-1; the D is unclear. From germline, CDR1 is SGHKS and CDR2 YYEKEE (reference sequence). This CDR3 region has 14 residues. V gave up 2 bases and J gave up 1 base, with 9 bases separating them. For the CDR3, the DNA is TGTGCCAGCAGCTTAATAACCGGGAACACTGAAGCTTTCTTT. Its protein is CASSLITGNTEAFF.

This clone was recorded once. The chain couples TRBV30 to TRBJ2-1; D is unresolved. This CDR3 contains 13 residues. Looked up from germline, CDR1 is GTSNPN and CDR2 is SVGIG (reference sequence). V was trimmed by 0 bases and J by 5 bases, leaving 8 bases between them. CDR3 sequence (DNA): TGTGCCTGGAGTGTAGGAATTGACAATGAGCAGTTCTTC. Its protein is CAWSVGIDNEQFF. Filled out from reference TRBV30 and TRBJ2-1, the complete variable domain reads SQTIHQWPATLVQPVGSPLSLECTVEGTSNPNLYWYRQAAGRGLQLLFYSVGIGQISSEVPQNLSASRPQDRQFILSSKKLLLSDSGFYLCAWSVGIDNEQFFGPGTRLTVL.

In its sample, this clone was seen a few times. The CDR3 sequence is CASSPGGGPYEQFF. Here the CDR3 DNA reads TGTGCCAGCAGCCCCGGGGGGGGCCCGTATGAGCAGTTCTTC. The rearrangement links TRBV7-7 to TRBJ2-1, with TRBD2 identical over 8 bases. Germline CDR1 reads SSHAT; CDR2 reads FNYEAQ (reference sequence). V lost 5 bases and J lost 8; bases outside the gene matches: 8. There are 14 residues in the CDR3.

This clone was recorded once. The chain carries TRBV5-4 and TRBJ1-1; 7 positions agree with TRBD1. V trimming: 4 bases; J trimming: 0 bases; junction bases outside the gene matches: 3. The CDR3 consists of 14 residues. Germline V gives CDR1 SGHNT, CDR2 YYREEE (reference sequence). The CDR3 spells CASSDRDMNTEAFF. CDR3 bases: TGTGCCAGCAGCGACAGGGATATGAACACTGAAGCTTTCTTT.

The chain is built from TRBV27 and TRBJ2-5; TRBD2 matches at 11 bases. Losses at the gene ends were 5 bases for V and 3 bases for J; bases not matched to a gene: 5. This CDR3 has 15 amino acids. The germline gives CDR1 MNHEY, CDR2 SMNVEV (reference sequence). The CDR3: CASSGLAGGEETQYF. The CDR3 DNA follows: TGTGCCAGCAGTGGTCTAGCGGGGGGAGAAGAGACCCAGTACTTC.

The chain employs TRBV7-2 and TRBJ2-3; 8 nucleotides agree with TRBD1. Germline V gene sequence: CDR1 SGHTA, CDR2 FQGNSA. The CDR3 contains 14 residues. With 4 bases clipped from V and 1 base from J, the junction kept 1 base outside the gene matches. CDR3 region: CASSSDRGTDTQYF. The CDR3 DNA reads as TGTGCCAGCAGCTCGGACAGGGGCACAGATACGCAGTATTTT. The full variable domain, rest sourced from reference TRBV7-2 and TRBJ2-3, is GAGVSQSPSNKVTEKGKDVELRCDPISGHTALYWYRQSLGQGLEFLIYFQGNSAPDKSGLPSDRFSAERTGGSVSTLTIQRTQQEDSAVYLCASSSDRGTDTQYFGPGTRLTVL.

In its sample, this clone was seen a few times. This chain joins TRBV7-9 and TRBJ1-2, with 7 bases identical to TRBD1. V lost 5 bases and J lost 7; bases outside the gene matches: 7. Looked up from germline, CDR1 is SEHNR and CDR2 is FQNEAQ (reference sequence). CDR3 length equals 13 residues. CDR3 residues: CASSPRQGSGYTF. CDR3 DNA: TGTGCCAGCAGCCCGCGACAGGGAAGTGGCTACACCTTC.

This clone showed up just a few times. This chain uses TRBV10-3 with TRBJ1-5, with 7 bases aligning to TRBD1. The J segment lost 3 bases and the V segment lost 10 bases, leaving 12 bases of the junction unmatched. Germline CDR1 ENHRY, CDR2 SYGVKD. The CDR3 totals 15 residues. The CDR3 here is CATRRGQENNQPQHF. CDR3 coding DNA: TGTGCCACCCGAAGGGGGCAGGAGAACAATCAGCCCCAGCATTTT.

The J gene is TRBJ2-3, the V gene TRBV5-4, with a weak D call TRBD1 (6 bases). Germline V gives CDR1 SGHNT, CDR2 YYREEE (reference sequence). Trimming shortened V by 0 bases and J by 6 bases, and 20 bases separated the two germline ends. The CDR3 contains 17 residues. The CDR3 nucleotides are TGTGCCAGCAGCTTGGCCTGGCAGGGGCTGGGATGGGATACGCAGTATTTT. Residues: CASSLAWQGLGWDTQYF.

The gene calls are TRBV19 and TRBJ2-3; 10 bases match TRBD2. Germline V lookup: CDR1 LNHDA, CDR2 SQIVND (reference sequence). With 2 bases clipped from V and 5 bases from J, the junction kept 10 bases outside the gene matches. There are 17 residues in the CDR3. CDR3 sequence: CASSITASGGARDTQYF. CDR3 in DNA: TGTGCCAGTAGTATAACGGCGAGCGGGGGGGCCAGAGATACGCAGTATTTT.

The rearrangement uses TRBV2 and TRBJ1-1; 7 nucleotides agree with TRBD1. The length of the CDR3 is 12 residues. Germline trimming cut 6 bases from V and 7 bases from J; bases unmatched to any gene: 5. The germline gives CDR1 SNHLY, CDR2 FYNNEI. CDR3 in DNA: TGTGCCAGCAGCCTCGGACAGGTTGAAGCTTTCTTT. It encodes CASSLGQVEAFF.

V usage is TRBV6-6 and J usage is TRBJ1-1; possibly TRBD1 for D (6 bases). Trimming removed 4 bases from V and 5 bases from J, with 11 bases in between. The CDR3 consists of 13 residues. CDR1 MNHNY and CDR2 SVGAGI come from the germline V gene (reference sequence). The CDR3 here is CASSLGGRTEAFF. CDR3 in DNA: TGTGCCAGCAGTTTAGGGGGTCGGACTGAAGCTTTCTTT.

This clone was observed a single time. The J gene is TRBJ2-2, the V gene TRBV9, with 7 bases lining up with TRBD1. J was trimmed by 5 bases and V by 0 bases; bases with no gene match: 16. CDR3 length: 19 amino acids. The germline V gene encodes CDR1 SGDLS and CDR2 YYNGEE. The CDR3 is CASSVVGTVRFWSTGELFF. DNA for the CDR3: TGTGCCAGCAGCGTAGTTGGGACAGTGAGATTTTGGTCGACCGGGGAGCTGTTTTTT.

The rearrangement links TRBV19 to TRBJ2-7; D remains ambiguous. The V gene's germline CDR1 is LNHDA and CDR2 SQIVND (reference sequence). The CDR3 has 10 residues. Trimming took 5 bases from V and 4 from J, leaving 3 bases between them. CDR3 in amino acids: CASSRYEQYF. The DNA for the CDR3 is TGTGCCAGTAGTCGGTACGAGCAGTACTTC.

This clone was seen a handful of times. The rearrangement uses TRBV6-6 and TRBJ2-2; tentative D call: TRBD1 (6 bases). Germline CDR1 is MNHNY and CDR2 is SVGAGI (reference sequence). CDR3 size: 15 residues. V dropped 0 bases and J dropped 1 base, with 6 bases sitting between them. CDR3 sequence (DNA): TGTGCCAGCAGTTACTCCAGGGGGAACACCGGGGAGCTGTTTTTT. It translates to CASSYSRGNTGELFF.

This clone has only one observation. In DNA, the CDR3 is TGTGCCAGCAGTGAGTTTGGGGTGGCTTTCTTT. Protein: CASSEFGVAFF. This chain joins TRBV2 and TRBJ1-1, with unresolved D. The CDR3 totals 11 residues. Germline-derived CDR1 and CDR2 are SNHLY and FYNNEI. V was trimmed by 3 bases and J by 11 bases, leaving 10 bases between them.

V gene TRBV9 combines with J gene TRBJ2-1; 11 bases line up with TRBD2. Per germline, CDR1 SGDLS and CDR2 YYNGEE. This CDR3 has 18 residues. V trimming: 3 bases; J trimming: 7 bases; junction bases outside the gene matches: 15. Written as DNA, the CDR3 is TGTGCCAGCAGCGCCCCCTTGGCGACTAGCGGGGAAGTAAATGAGCAGTTCTTC. It yields the protein CASSAPLATSGEVNEQFF.

The V gene is TRBV7-9, the J gene TRBJ1-1, with D possibly being TRBD1 (6 bases). Looked up from germline, CDR1 is SEHNR and CDR2 is FQNEAQ (reference sequence). CDR3 size: 14 residues. Deletions cut 2 bases from V and 1 base from J, with 8 bases between. CDR3: CASSLRGRNTEAFF. In DNA form, the CDR3 reads TGTGCCAGCAGCTTACGGGGGCGGAACACTGAAGCTTTCTTT.

The chain uses TRBV6-1 and TRBJ1-5; D is unclear. V was trimmed by 2 bases and J by 0 bases, leaving 11 bases between them. The germline gives CDR1 MNHNS, CDR2 SASEGT. The CDR3 is made up of 16 amino acids. Here the CDR3 DNA reads TGTGCCAGCAGTGAACTTCAAGGCTATAGCAATCAGCCCCAGCATTTT. The encoded protein is CASSELQGYSNQPQHF.

This clone has just a few counts. The CDR3 loop is CATGAGELFF. In DNA, the CDR3 is TGTGCCACCGGTGCCGGGGAGCTGTTTTTT. This chain uses TRBV28 with TRBJ2-2; no clear D. The germline V and J ends were trimmed by 10 bases and 6 bases, with 6 bases remaining between them. The CDR3 is 10 amino acids. Germline V gives CDR1 MDHEN, CDR2 SYDVKM. The full variable domain, in which reference TRBV28 and TRBJ2-2 provide the parts outside the CDR3, is DVKVTQSSRYLVKRTGEKVFLECVQDMDHENMFWYRQDPGLGLRLIYFSYDVKMKEKGDIPEGYSVSREKKERFSLILESASTNQTSMYLCATGAGELFFGEGSRLTVL.

The chain recombines TRBV4-3 with TRBJ1-2; D remains unclear. From germline, CDR1 is LGHNA and CDR2 YSLEER. Trimming left V 3 bases short and J 0 bases short, with 8 bases between. This CDR3 region has 14 residues. CDR3 sequence: CASSQGSTNYGYTF. CDR3 DNA: TGCGCCAGCAGCCAGGGCAGCACTAACTATGGCTACACCTTC.

This chain's CDR3 is CASSNRDRGSSPLHF. The CDR3 nucleotides read TGTGCCAGCAGTAACCGGGACAGGGGAAGTTCACCCCTCCACTTT. This chain links TRBV6-6 with TRBJ1-6; 10 bases agree with TRBD1. The J segment lost 9 bases and the V segment lost 5 bases, leaving 7 bases of the junction unmatched. CDR1 is MNHNY and CDR2 is SVGAGI in the germline V gene (reference sequence). This CDR3 is built from 15 residues.

The chain links TRBV7-2 to TRBJ1-2; no reliable D call. The CDR3 runs 11 residues. Germline CDR1 reads SGHTA; CDR2 reads FQGNSA. The V and J ends lost 5 bases and 8 bases respectively, with 9 bases between them. Written as DNA, the CDR3 is TGTGCCAGCAGCCCCAGTAGCGGCTACACCTTC. Its protein is CASSPSSGYTF.

This clone occurred a few times. At one end, the junction sequence differs from germline, possibly due to a read error. The CDR3: CASSEVTGPPGWVF. CDR3 DNA sequence: TGTGCCAGCAGTGAAGTTACAGGTCCTCCCGGGTGGGTCTTT. The rearrangement joins TRBV6-1 to TRBJ1-1; the D gene is possibly TRBD1 (5 bases). Germline V gene data show CDR1 as MNHNS and CDR2 as SASEGT. CDR3 length: 14 residues.

This chain joins TRBV19 and TRBJ2-7, with 7 bases aligning to TRBD1. The V gene end was trimmed by 5 bases and the J gene end by 0 bases; junction bases not matched to a gene: 7. Germline V CDR1 and CDR2: LNHDA, SQIVND (reference sequence). This CDR3 contains 15 residues. Here the CDR3 DNA reads TGTGCCAGTAGTTTTGGACAGGCTAGCTCCTACGAGCAGTACTTC. Its translation is CASSFGQASSYEQYF.